Presented here are 24 T cell receptor beta chains from one specimen sequenced in a study of blood T cell repertoires in COVID-19. Clones were sequenced by immunoSEQ multiplex PCR, and TCRdb holds only the in-frame ones, with some missing. The sample has fewer than 300,000 clones; around 82% are singletons. Sequences were obtained from peripheral blood. The receptors shown here come from a young woman with acute or convalescent COVID-19.

The CDR3 region is CASSLSSSGGSYEQYF. CDR3 nucleotide sequence: TGTGCCAGCAGCTTATCCTCAAGCGGGGGGTCCTACGAGCAGTACTTC. The chain carries TRBV7-2 and TRBJ2-7; 9 nucleotides agree with TRBD2. CDR3 size: 16 residues. V lost 2 bases to trimming and J lost 1 base; unmatched junction nucleotides: 6. Germline lookup yields CDR1 SGHTA and CDR2 FQGNSA.

This clone showed up just once. The chain recombines TRBV6-2 or TRBV6-3 with TRBJ2-7; TRBD2 matches 7 bases. J lost 6 bases, V lost 4 bases, and 12 bases had no gene match. This CDR3 region has 15 residues. CDR1 is MNHEY, CDR2 SVGEGT, per germline. The CDR3 protein is CASSSYRLAGFEQYF. The CDR3 DNA sequence: TGTGCCAGCAGTTCTTACAGACTAGCCGGATTCGAGCAGTACTTC.

This rearrangement joins TRBV7-3 to TRBJ2-5, with 10 nucleotides matching TRBD2. The V and J ends lost 4 bases and 4 bases, in that order; junction bases with no gene match: 3. The CDR3 spans 14 residues. Germline V CDR1 and CDR2: SGHTA, FQGTGA. CDR3 sequence reads: CASSWRLAGETQYF. As DNA, the CDR3 is TGTGCCAGCAGCTGGCGACTAGCGGGAGAGACCCAGTACTTC.

The chain is built from TRBV6-2 or TRBV6-3 and TRBJ1-2; tentatively, D is TRBD1 (6 bases). This CDR3 is 15 amino acids long. Germline loops: CDR1 MNHEY, CDR2 SVGEGT. V lost 0 bases and J lost 4, with 12 bases in between. The CDR3, as DNA: TGTGCCAGCAGTTACTCATACGGGACAATCTATGGCTACACCTTC. Protein: CASSYSYGTIYGYTF.

The chain employs TRBV6-4 and TRBJ2-1; tentatively, D is TRBD2 (5 bases). The length of the CDR3 is 15 residues. Germline assignment: CDR1 MRHNA and CDR2 SNTAGT. Deletions cut 0 bases from V and 8 bases from J, with 14 bases between. CDR3 sequence (DNA): TGTGCCAGCAGTGACTCTGGGCTAGCCGTCGATGAGCAGTTCTTC. Translating gives CASSDSGLAVDEQFF.

This chain joins TRBV28 and TRBJ1-2, with 7 bases matching TRBD1. V was clipped by 4 bases and J by 4 bases; unmatched bases: 9. Germline CDR1 and CDR2: MDHEN and SYDVKM. This CDR3 contains 15 residues. As DNA, the CDR3 is TGTGCCAGCAGTTCCCCTACAGGGGCGAGCTATGGCTACACCTTC. Its protein is CASSSPTGASYGYTF.

The chain couples TRBV4-3 to TRBJ2-1, with D perhaps TRBD1 (5 bases). The CDR3 contains 16 residues. V was trimmed by 0 bases and J by 7 bases, leaving 16 bases between them. Per the germline V gene, CDR1 is LGHNA and CDR2 is YSLEER. The CDR3 sequence is CASSQDPGSVWNEQFF. DNA of the CDR3: TGCGCCAGCAGCCAAGATCCAGGGTCGGTCTGGAATGAGCAGTTCTTC.

V and J are TRBV6-2 or TRBV6-3 and TRBJ1-4; TRBD1 might be the D (5 bases). Germline loops: CDR1 MNHEY, CDR2 SVGEGT. The CDR3 covers 15 residues. Trimming removed 0 bases at V and 2 bases at J, with 7 bases between. The CDR3 reads CASSYSKGTNEKLFF. In DNA, the CDR3 is TGTGCCAGCAGTTACTCGAAGGGGACTAATGAAAAACTGTTTTTT.

The rearrangement uses TRBV5-4 and TRBJ2-7; D is unclear. Trimming removed 0 bases from V and 3 bases from J, with 7 bases in between. The CDR3 has 13 residues. CDR1 is SGHNT, CDR2 YYREEE, per germline (reference sequence). CDR3 DNA sequence: TGTGCCAGCAGCTTGGCCAGGTACTACGAGCAGTACTTC. It yields the protein CASSLARYYEQYF.

This clone was observed a few times. In DNA, the CDR3 is TGTGCCAGCAGCTGGGGACTCCCGGAGCAGTTCTTC. It specifies CASSWGLPEQFF. V is TRBV7-2 and J is TRBJ2-1, with D maybe TRBD2 (6 bases). Germline lookup yields CDR1 SGHTA and CDR2 FQGNSA. The CDR3 contains 12 residues. Trimming pared 4 bases from V and 10 bases from J, leaving 11 bases between.

In this sample, this clone turned up once. The V gene is TRBV27, the J gene TRBJ1-2; D not resolved. This CDR3 contains 13 residues. The V end was cut by 7 bases, the J end by 4 bases, with 13 bases between. The germline gives CDR1 MNHEY, CDR2 SMNVEV (reference sequence). The CDR3 DNA is TGTGCCAGCATGTCCGATGTCGGCTATGGCTACACCTTC. Amino acids: CASMSDVGYGYTF.

This clone has just a few counts. The rearrangement links TRBV25-1 to TRBJ2-5; 7 bases map to TRBD1. The CDR3 covers 15 residues. Trimming took 2 bases from V and 1 from J; bases not matched to a gene: 4. Germline CDR1 reads MGHDK; CDR2 reads SYGVNS. The chain's CDR3 is CASSEPGQPQETQYF. DNA of the CDR3: TGTGCCAGCAGTGAACCGGGACAGCCCCAAGAGACCCAGTACTTC.

The genes are TRBV29-1 and TRBJ2-1, with 8 bases identical to TRBD1. The V segment lost 4 bases and the J segment 6 bases; nucleotides outside the gene matches: 5. The CDR3 is 13 residues long. Germline CDR1 SQVTM, CDR2 ANQGSEA. CDR3 protein: CSVAGGKSNEQFF. The CDR3, as DNA: TGCAGCGTTGCAGGGGGCAAATCCAATGAGCAGTTCTTC.

The chain carries TRBV7-2 and TRBJ1-3, with 7 bases matching TRBD1. The CDR3 length is 16 residues. With 3 bases clipped from V and 6 bases from J, the junction kept 11 bases outside the gene matches. Germline CDR1 reads SGHTA; CDR2 reads FQGNSA. This chain's CDR3 is CASSLGDSSGKNTIYF. Here the CDR3 DNA reads TGTGCCAGCAGCTTGGGGGACAGCTCGGGTAAAAACACCATATATTTT.

The chain combines TRBV30 with TRBJ2-2; perhaps TRBD2 as D (5 bases). The germline V gene encodes CDR1 GTSNPN and CDR2 SVGIG (reference sequence). The CDR3 spans 11 residues. Deletions cut 7 bases from V and 8 bases from J, with 11 bases between. Written as DNA, the CDR3 is TGTGCCTCGTCCAGAGGGGGGGAGCTGTTTTTT. Its translation is CASSRGGELFF.

The rearrangement uses TRBV28 and TRBJ1-2; 9 bases map to TRBD1. Per the germline V gene, CDR1 is MDHEN and CDR2 is SYDVKM. V dropped 7 bases and J dropped 3; count of bases not matched to a gene: 9. There are 15 residues in the CDR3. CDR3 sequence: CASTPTGTGYYGYTF. In nucleotides, the CDR3 is TGTGCCAGCACCCCGACCGGGACAGGGTACTATGGCTACACCTTC.

This clone was seen only a few times. The chain employs TRBV6-5 and TRBJ1-1; possibly TRBD1 for D (5 bases). The V gene's germline CDR1 is MNHEY and CDR2 SVGAGI. V was pared by 6 bases and J by 4 bases, with 18 bases between. The CDR3 consists of 15 residues. CDR3 coding DNA: TGTGCCAGCAGCCCGAGCAGGGTCGGGGGCACTGAAGCTTTCTTT. It translates to CASSPSRVGGTEAFF.

The table lists this clone with a count of one. The rearrangement joins TRBV19 to TRBJ2-7; TRBD2 matches at 9 bases. V lost 5 bases, J lost 0 bases, and 5 bases stayed unmatched. The CDR3 has 15 amino acids. The germline V gene has CDR1 LNHDA and CDR2 SQIVND (reference sequence). CDR3 DNA sequence: TGTGCCAGTAGTTTTAGCGGGGGAGGCTCCTACGAGCAGTACTTC. Its protein product is CASSFSGGGSYEQYF.

The chain couples TRBV6-5 to TRBJ1-2; 7 nucleotides match TRBD1. The length of the CDR3 is 15 residues. Germline values: CDR1 MNHEY, CDR2 SVGAGI. J was trimmed by 8 bases and V by 0 bases; bases with no gene match: 9. CDR3 sequence (DNA): TGTGCCAGCAGTTACTCCCAGGGGGTTCCTCGGGGCTACACCTTC. As protein: CASSYSQGVPRGYTF.

The gene calls are TRBV6-2 or TRBV6-3 and TRBJ2-7; 7 bases map to TRBD1. CDR1 and CDR2 (germline): MNHEY, SVGEGT. J lost 0 bases, V lost 0 bases, and 2 bases had no gene match. The length of the CDR3 is 15 residues. The CDR3 DNA reads TGTGCCAGCAGTTACTCCTGGACAGGCTCCTACGAGCAGTACTTC. It yields the protein CASSYSWTGSYEQYF.

This clone turned up a few times. The rearrangement links TRBV5-1 to TRBJ2-3; TRBD1 aligns across 8 bases. This CDR3 is 16 amino acids long. The germline V gene has CDR1 SGHRS and CDR2 YFSETQ. Losses at the gene ends were 4 bases for V and 6 bases for J; bases not matched to a gene: 13. CDR3 sequence reads: CASSPLGSGGADTQYF. Written as DNA, the CDR3 is TGCGCCAGCAGCCCCTTGGGATCAGGGGGCGCGGATACGCAGTATTTT.

The chain combines TRBV5-1 with TRBJ2-6; D possibly corresponds to TRBD2 (5 bases). Trimming took off 4 bases at V and 4 bases at J, with 12 bases between the two ends. Germline V gene data show CDR1 as SGHRS and CDR2 as YFSETQ. The CDR3 spans 15 residues. CDR3 sequence reads: CASSLGPGGANVLTF. The CDR3 DNA reads TGCGCCAGCAGCCTGGGCCCGGGGGGGGCCAACGTCCTGACTTTC.

The genes are TRBV14 and TRBJ2-3, with D unclear. Germline values: CDR1 SGHDN, CDR2 FVKESK. The CDR3 has 13 amino acids. V was pared by 1 base and J by 7 bases, with 9 bases between. The CDR3, as DNA: TGTGCCAGCAGCCAAGGTCTGCGGTATACGCAGTATTTT. Its protein is CASSQGLRYTQYF. Filled out from reference TRBV14 and TRBJ2-3, the complete variable domain reads EAGVTQFPSHSVIEKGQTVTLRCDPISGHDNLYWYRRVMGKEIKFLLHFVKESKQDESGMPNNRFLAERTGGTYSTLKVQPAELEDSGVYFCASSQGLRYTQYFGPGTRLTVL.

The genes are TRBV28 and TRBJ2-3, with TRBD1 matching over 7 bases. Germline CDR1 and CDR2: MDHEN and SYDVKM. J gave up 2 bases and V 5 bases, and 10 bases lay outside the gene matches. This CDR3 has 16 residues. In nucleotides, the CDR3 is TGTGCCAGCAGTCCGAGAGGGACAGAAGACACAGATACGCAGTATTTT. It codes for CASSPRGTEDTDTQYF.